This section outlines one TCR beta chain sequence together with its context. This record belongs to a study of cytomegalovirus exposure and HLA in healthy donors. Donors had nominal health at sampling but likely had unrecorded immune exposures. 60 Vbeta and 13 Jbeta primers were used in PCR. This table comes from immunoSEQ multiplex PCR, and its TCRdb copy is limited to in-frame clones, with some not included. The sample carries fewer than 95,000 clones, over 55% recorded once. This CDR3 is 17 amino acids long. Germline CDR1 SGHRS, CDR2 YFSETQ. Trimming cost V 0 bases and J 0 bases, with 12 bases left between them.

This TCR was sampled from a woman in her 30s in good health and CMV-seronegative. Sequencing was carried out using PBMCs. The chain links TRBV5-1 to TRBJ1-4; D is possibly TRBD1 (5 bases). The CDR3 DNA reads TGCGCCAGCAGCTTGGATCCAGGGCCAACAACTAATGAAAAACTGTTTTTT. Its translation is CASSLDPGPTTNEKLFF.